One and the same sample provided the 28 T cell receptor beta chains below, sequenced in a study of CD8 T cells in ankylosing spondylitis. TCRdb reprocessed the 5' RACE reads with MiXCR, giving one entry per CDR3 protein. This table holds around 42,000 distinct CDR3 sequences, less than 3.5% found once. The sequenced sample was blood, either unsorted or a sorted T cell fraction (not recorded which). The receptors shown here come from a male donor with ankylosing spondylitis or in good health (not recorded which).

At least ten counts were recorded for this clonotype. The chain is built from TRBV9 and TRBJ2-2; D is unclear. The germline V gene encodes CDR1 SGDLS and CDR2 YYNGEE. The CDR3 totals 12 residues. Deletions cut 6 bases from V and 5 bases from J, with 8 bases between. The CDR3 protein is CASTKSTGELFF. The DNA of the CDR3 is TGTGCCAGCACTAAGTCGACCGGGGAGCTGTTTTTT. Variable domain in full (rest from reference TRBV9 and TRBJ2-2): DSGVTQTPKHLITATGQRVTLRCSPRSGDLSVYWYQQSLDQGLQFLIQYYNGEERAKGNILERFSAQQFPDLHSELNLSSLELGDSALYFCASTKSTGELFFGEGSRLTVL.

This clonotype came up many times. The V and J genes are TRBV9 and TRBJ2-7, with 10 bases fitting TRBD1. CDR1 is SGDLS and CDR2 is YYNGEE in the germline V gene. The CDR3 spans 14 residues. The V gene end was trimmed by 3 bases and the J gene end by 6 bases; junction bases not matched to a gene: 6. In DNA, the CDR3 is TGTGCCAGCAGCGAGGGACAGGGGAGAGGCGAGCAGTACTTC. It codes for CASSEGQGRGEQYF.

This clonotype was recorded many times. This chain uses TRBV9 with TRBJ2-1, with TRBD2 as a possible D gene (5 bases). Trimming took off 0 bases at V and 6 bases at J, with 13 bases between the two ends. This CDR3 is 15 amino acids long. From germline, CDR1 is SGDLS and CDR2 YYNGEE. The CDR3 reads CASSVGGRSANEQFF. The CDR3 DNA is TGTGCCAGCAGCGTAGGAGGGAGATCGGCCAATGAGCAGTTCTTC.

This clonotype came up many times. The chain links TRBV9 to TRBJ2-3, with TRBD1 as a possible D gene (6 bases). V was cut by 0 bases and J by 4 bases, with 15 bases left in between. The CDR3 loop spans 16 amino acids. The germline gives CDR1 SGDLS, CDR2 YYNGEE. Here the CDR3 reads CASSVGPQGRPDTQYF. DNA of the CDR3: TGTGCCAGCAGCGTAGGTCCCCAGGGGCGACCAGATACGCAGTATTTT.

This clonotype showed up many times. The chain uses TRBV9 and TRBJ2-5; TRBD2 aligns across 13 bases. The V segment lost 5 bases and the J segment 4 bases; nucleotides outside the gene matches: 8. The CDR3 spans 16 residues. CDR1 SGDLS and CDR2 YYNGEE come from the germline V gene. The CDR3 nucleotides are TGTGCCAGCAGTCGAAAACTAGCGGGAGGGTCAGAGACCCAGTACTTC. It specifies CASSRKLAGGSETQYF.

This clonotype was seen many times. The V and J genes are TRBV9 and TRBJ1-2, with D possibly matching TRBD1 (5 bases). This CDR3 has 15 residues. V lost 4 bases, J lost 4 bases, and 17 bases lay in between. Germline CDR1 SGDLS, CDR2 YYNGEE. CDR3: CASSPRLTGTYGYTF. The DNA for the CDR3 is TGTGCCAGCAGCCCAAGACTTACGGGGACCTATGGCTACACCTTC.

This clonotype occurred many times. The V and J genes are TRBV9 and TRBJ2-2; no clear D. V lost 6 bases and J lost 8, with 17 bases in between. Germline CDR1 is SGDLS and CDR2 is YYNGEE. The CDR3 consists of 14 residues. The CDR3 region is CASMVGPTDGELFF. In DNA, the CDR3 is TGTGCCAGCATGGTTGGTCCGACCGATGGGGAGCTGTTTTTT. Supplemented by reference TRBV9 and TRBJ2-2, the full variable domain reads DSGVTQTPKHLITATGQRVTLRCSPRSGDLSVYWYQQSLDQGLQFLIQYYNGEERAKGNILERFSAQQFPDLHSELNLSSLELGDSALYFCASMVGPTDGELFFGEGSRLTVL.

This clonotype was picked up many times. The chain couples TRBV9 to TRBJ2-3; 7 bases align to TRBD1. This CDR3 contains 14 residues. CDR1 SGDLS and CDR2 YYNGEE come from the germline V gene. V lost 3 bases, J lost 8 bases, and 9 bases stayed unmatched. The DNA of the CDR3 is TGTGCCAGCAGCGCAACAGGGGACCTTCCTACGCAGTATTTT. Translating gives CASSATGDLPTQYF.

This clonotype was found many times. V gene TRBV9 combines with J gene TRBJ2-1; TRBD2 matches 9 bases. This CDR3 is 15 amino acids long. The V gene end was trimmed by 4 bases and the J gene end by 2 bases; junction bases not matched to a gene: 4. Germline V gene lookup returns CDR1 SGDLS and CDR2 YYNGEE. CDR3 nucleotides: TGTGCCAGCAGCCAATTAGCGGGAGCCTACAATGAGCAGTTCTTC. Its protein is CASSQLAGAYNEQFF. The complete variable domain, with remaining parts taken from reference TRBV9 and TRBJ2-1, reads DSGVTQTPKHLITATGQRVTLRCSPRSGDLSVYWYQQSLDQGLQFLIQYYNGEERAKGNILERFSAQQFPDLHSELNLSSLELGDSALYFCASSQLAGAYNEQFFGPGTRLTVL.

This clonotype has ten or more counts. This chain links TRBV9 with TRBJ2-2; tentative D call: TRBD2 (6 bases). Germline CDR1 SGDLS, CDR2 YYNGEE. The CDR3 spans 16 residues. The V end lost 0 bases, the J end lost 8 bases, and 17 bases lay between the germline ends. CDR3: CASSVGWGGHGGELFF. The DNA for the CDR3 is TGTGCCAGCAGCGTAGGGTGGGGAGGCCACGGTGGGGAGCTGTTTTTT. The whole variable domain, remainder taken from reference TRBV9 and TRBJ2-2, is DSGVTQTPKHLITATGQRVTLRCSPRSGDLSVYWYQQSLDQGLQFLIQYYNGEERAKGNILERFSAQQFPDLHSELNLSSLELGDSALYFCASSVGWGGHGGELFFGEGSRLTVL.

This clonotype has at least ten counts. J is TRBJ2-7 and V is TRBV9; a possible D gene is TRBD2 (6 bases). The V gene lost 0 bases and the J gene lost 4 bases, with 14 bases spanning the gap. This CDR3 is 15 amino acids long. CDR1 is SGDLS and CDR2 is YYNGEE in the germline V gene. CDR3 DNA: TGTGCCAGCAGCGTAGCCGCTAGCGCAGGGTACGAGCAGTACTTC. It codes for CASSVAASAGYEQYF. The full variable domain, completed using reference TRBV9 and TRBJ2-7, is DSGVTQTPKHLITATGQRVTLRCSPRSGDLSVYWYQQSLDQGLQFLIQYYNGEERAKGNILERFSAQQFPDLHSELNLSSLELGDSALYFCASSVAASAGYEQYFGPGTRLTVT.

This clonotype was recorded many times. The V and J genes are TRBV9 and TRBJ2-2; 7 positions agree with TRBD2. J gave up 4 bases and V 3 bases, and 3 bases lay outside the gene matches. Germline assignment: CDR1 SGDLS and CDR2 YYNGEE. The CDR3 has 14 amino acids. The CDR3 DNA is TGTGCCAGCAGCGCAGCGGGAATCACCGGGGAGCTGTTTTTT. This encodes CASSAAGITGELFF.

This clonotype was picked up a small number of times. The V call is TRBV9, the J call TRBJ2-5, with a weak D call TRBD1 (6 bases). Trimming pared 4 bases from V and 5 bases from J, leaving 21 bases between. The CDR3 is made up of 16 amino acids. CDR1 SGDLS and CDR2 YYNGEE come from the germline V gene. Here the CDR3 reads CASSSRTVGLGETQYF. CDR3 DNA sequence: TGTGCCAGCAGCTCCAGGACAGTAGGTTTGGGGGAGACCCAGTACTTC. The whole variable domain, filled in from reference TRBV9 and TRBJ2-5, reads DSGVTQTPKHLITATGQRVTLRCSPRSGDLSVYWYQQSLDQGLQFLIQYYNGEERAKGNILERFSAQQFPDLHSELNLSSLELGDSALYFCASSSRTVGLGETQYFGPGTRLLVL.

This clonotype came up many times. This rearrangement joins TRBV9 to TRBJ2-1, with 14 bases fitting TRBD2. Germline CDR1 SGDLS, CDR2 YYNGEE. V lost 4 bases to trimming and J lost 3 bases; unmatched junction nucleotides: 6. The CDR3 covers 17 residues. CDR3 bases: TGTGCCAGCAGCCTGGGACTAGCGGGAGATCACTACAATGAGCAGTTCTTC. Its translation: CASSLGLAGDHYNEQFF.

This clonotype was observed at least ten times. The V call is TRBV9, the J call TRBJ2-7, with 10 bases lining up with TRBD1. The trim removed 4 bases at V and 6 bases at J, leaving 7 bases unmatched. The germline V gene has CDR1 SGDLS and CDR2 YYNGEE. The CDR3 extends over 14 amino acids. CDR3 region: CASSPGQGVIEQYF. CDR3 DNA sequence: TGTGCCAGCAGCCCAGGACAGGGGGTAATCGAGCAGTACTTC.

This clonotype occurred many times. The chain recombines TRBV9 with TRBJ1-2; D remains unclear. The ends were cut back, 4 bases at V and 4 bases at J, with 17 bases in the middle. Germline V gives CDR1 SGDLS, CDR2 YYNGEE. The CDR3 length is 15 residues. CDR3 sequence reads: CASSPGRQDRYGYTF. In nucleotides, the CDR3 is TGTGCCAGCAGCCCAGGACGGCAAGATCGCTATGGCTACACCTTC.

This clonotype has ten or more counts. The chain links TRBV9 to TRBJ1-6; a weak D match, TRBD1 (5 bases). Germline loops: CDR1 SGDLS, CDR2 YYNGEE. V lost 1 base, J lost 8 bases, and 7 bases lay in between. The CDR3 has 13 residues. Here the CDR3 DNA reads TGTGCCAGCAGCGTACAGGGCGATTCACCCCTCCACTTT. Its translation is CASSVQGDSPLHF.

This clonotype was picked up many times. V gene TRBV9 combines with J gene TRBJ2-1; 10 nucleotides align to TRBD2. V trimming: 4 bases; J trimming: 3 bases; junction bases outside the gene matches: 4. CDR1 is SGDLS and CDR2 is YYNGEE in the germline V gene. The length of the CDR3 is 15 residues. Written as DNA, the CDR3 is TGTGCCAGCAGCAAGGGACTAGCGAGCTACAATGAGCAGTTCTTC. Protein product: CASSKGLASYNEQFF.

This clonotype showed up many times. The genes are TRBV9 and TRBJ2-1; no clear D. V gave up 2 bases and J gave up 8 bases, with 17 bases separating them. The germline V gene encodes CDR1 SGDLS and CDR2 YYNGEE. The CDR3 covers 15 residues. The chain's CDR3 is CASSVRNWGLDEQFF. In DNA form, the CDR3 reads TGTGCCAGCAGCGTTAGAAATTGGGGTTTGGATGAGCAGTTCTTC. The full variable domain, rest sourced from reference TRBV9 and TRBJ2-1, is DSGVTQTPKHLITATGQRVTLRCSPRSGDLSVYWYQQSLDQGLQFLIQYYNGEERAKGNILERFSAQQFPDLHSELNLSSLELGDSALYFCASSVRNWGLDEQFFGPGTRLTVL.

This clonotype was seen ten or more times. The V call is TRBV9, the J call TRBJ2-4; 14 nucleotides agree with TRBD2. The CDR3 contains 16 residues. Germline-derived CDR1 and CDR2 are SGDLS and YYNGEE. Trimming removed 2 bases from V and 8 bases from J; junction bases left unmatched: 6. The DNA of the CDR3 is TGTGCCAGCAGCGTCGGACTAGCGGGAGGAGGGTACATTCAGTACTTC. Its protein is CASSVGLAGGGYIQYF.

This clonotype was recorded many times. The rearrangement links TRBV9 to TRBJ2-1; 11 positions match TRBD2. Losses at the gene ends were 0 bases for V and 7 bases for J; bases not matched to a gene: 12. Germline CDR1 SGDLS, CDR2 YYNGEE. CDR3 size: 18 residues. As DNA, the CDR3 is TGTGCCAGCAGCGTAGCGGCTAGCGGGAGGAGCCCCCAGAATGAGCAGTTCTTC. Translating it yields CASSVAASGRSPQNEQFF.

In this sample, this clonotype turned up many times. The chain couples TRBV9 to TRBJ1-4; D may be TRBD1 (5 bases). CDR3 length: 15 residues. Trimming took 0 bases from V and 2 from J, leaving 8 bases between them. Germline V lookup: CDR1 SGDLS, CDR2 YYNGEE. DNA of the CDR3: TGTGCCAGCAGCGTAGCCGGGGGTACTAATGAAAAACTGTTTTTT. This encodes CASSVAGGTNEKLFF.

Many counts were recorded for this clonotype. J is TRBJ2-6 and V is TRBV21-1; TRBD1 reflects the table's D call only, with no check against the DNA. TRBV21-1 is described as a pseudogene. The CDR3 runs 18 residues. In nucleotides, the CDR3 is TGTGCCAGCAGCACCCGGACAGCCACCGGATCTGGGGCCAACGTCCTGACTTTC. This translates into CASSTRTATGSGANVLTF.

This clonotype was found many times. The chain has TRBV9 and TRBJ2-6, with D unresolved. The germline V gene encodes CDR1 SGDLS and CDR2 YYNGEE. This CDR3 comprises 15 residues. V lost 3 bases and J lost 1, with 8 bases in between. Here the CDR3 DNA reads TGTGCCAGCAGCGCACTATCATCTGGGGCCAACGTCCTGACTTTC. The encoded protein is CASSALSSGANVLTF.

This clonotype was observed many times. The chain has TRBV9 and TRBJ2-7, with 8 positions matching TRBD2. Germline loops: CDR1 SGDLS, CDR2 YYNGEE. The CDR3 has 15 amino acids. Trimming took 0 bases from V and 8 from J; bases not matched to a gene: 10. The CDR3 spells CASSVGWTSSSQQYF. DNA for the CDR3: TGTGCCAGCAGCGTAGGTTGGACTAGCAGTTCACAGCAGTACTTC. Variable domain in full (rest from reference TRBV9 and TRBJ2-7): DSGVTQTPKHLITATGQRVTLRCSPRSGDLSVYWYQQSLDQGLQFLIQYYNGEERAKGNILERFSAQQFPDLHSELNLSSLELGDSALYFCASSVGWTSSSQQYFGPGTRLTVT.

This clonotype was counted ten times or more. CDR3 region: CASSVRGQHADTQYF. As DNA, the CDR3 is TGTGCCAGCAGCGTCAGAGGACAGCACGCAGATACGCAGTATTTT. The chain is built from TRBV9 and TRBJ2-3; the D gene is possibly TRBD1 (6 bases). The CDR3 spans 15 residues. The germline gives CDR1 SGDLS, CDR2 YYNGEE. V lost 2 bases, J lost 4 bases, and 14 bases lay in between.

This clonotype occurred many times. In DNA form, the CDR3 reads TGTGCCAGCAGCATTGGGACAGGGCACTATGGCTACACCTTC. Translated, it gives CASSIGTGHYGYTF. V usage is TRBV9 and J usage is TRBJ1-2, with TRBD1 matching 9 bases. There are 14 residues in the CDR3. From germline, CDR1 is SGDLS and CDR2 YYNGEE. The V segment lost 4 bases and the J segment 3 bases; nucleotides outside the gene matches: 4.

In its sample, this clonotype was seen many times. The chain is built from TRBV9 and TRBJ1-2; D call uncertain. The CDR3 totals 16 residues. Germline CDR1 SGDLS, CDR2 YYNGEE. V was trimmed by 3 bases and J by 4 bases, leaving 19 bases between them. CDR3: CASSAGSGYAVYGYTF. CDR3 coding DNA: TGTGCCAGCAGCGCTGGGAGTGGGTATGCGGTCTATGGCTACACCTTC.